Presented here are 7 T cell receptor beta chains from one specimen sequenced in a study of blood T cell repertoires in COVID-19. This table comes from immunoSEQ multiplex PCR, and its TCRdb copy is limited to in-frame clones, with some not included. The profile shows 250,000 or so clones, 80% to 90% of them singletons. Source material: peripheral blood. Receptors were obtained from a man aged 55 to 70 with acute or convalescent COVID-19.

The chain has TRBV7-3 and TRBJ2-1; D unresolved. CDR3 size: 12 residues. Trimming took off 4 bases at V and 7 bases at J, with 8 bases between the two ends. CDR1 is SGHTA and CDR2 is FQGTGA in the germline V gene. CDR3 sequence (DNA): TGTGCCAGCAGCTCCAGGTCAAATGAGCAGTTCTTC. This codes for CASSSRSNEQFF. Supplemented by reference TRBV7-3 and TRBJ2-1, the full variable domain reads GAGVSQTPSNKVTEKGKYVELRCDPISGHTALYWYRQSLGQGPEFLIYFQGTGAADDSGLPNDRFFAVRPEGSVSTLKIQRTERGDSAVYLCASSSRSNEQFFGPGTRLTVL.

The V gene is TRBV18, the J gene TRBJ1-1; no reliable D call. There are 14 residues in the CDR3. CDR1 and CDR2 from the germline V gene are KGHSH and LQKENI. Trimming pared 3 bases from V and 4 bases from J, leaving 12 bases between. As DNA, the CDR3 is TGTGCCAGCTCACCGGGGAGGGCCGCCACTGAAGCTTTCTTT. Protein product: CASSPGRAATEAFF. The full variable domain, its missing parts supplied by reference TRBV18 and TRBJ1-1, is NAGVMQNPRHLVRRRGQEARLRCSPMKGHSHVYWYRQLPEEGLKFMVYLQKENIIDESGMPKERFSAEFPKEGPSILRIQQVVRGDSAAYFCASSPGRAATEAFFGQGTRLTVV.

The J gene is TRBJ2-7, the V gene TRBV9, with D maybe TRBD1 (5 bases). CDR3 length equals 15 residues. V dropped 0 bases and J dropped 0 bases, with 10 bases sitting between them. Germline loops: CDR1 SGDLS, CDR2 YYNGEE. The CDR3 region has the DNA TGTGCCAGCAGCGTAGCCCAGGGAAGCTCCTACGAGCAGTACTTC. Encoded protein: CASSVAQGSSYEQYF.

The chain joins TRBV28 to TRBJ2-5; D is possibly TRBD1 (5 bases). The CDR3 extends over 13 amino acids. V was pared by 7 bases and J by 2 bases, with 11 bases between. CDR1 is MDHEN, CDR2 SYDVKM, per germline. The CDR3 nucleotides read TGTGCCAGCATTCAAGGGGCTCAAGAGACCCAGTACTTC. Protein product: CASIQGAQETQYF.

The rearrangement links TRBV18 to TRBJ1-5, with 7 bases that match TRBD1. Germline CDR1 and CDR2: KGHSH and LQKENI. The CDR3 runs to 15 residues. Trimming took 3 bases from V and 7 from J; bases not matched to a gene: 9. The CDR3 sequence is CASSPNTGDTQPQHF. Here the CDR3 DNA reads TGTGCCAGCTCACCCAACACAGGGGACACCCAGCCCCAGCATTTT.

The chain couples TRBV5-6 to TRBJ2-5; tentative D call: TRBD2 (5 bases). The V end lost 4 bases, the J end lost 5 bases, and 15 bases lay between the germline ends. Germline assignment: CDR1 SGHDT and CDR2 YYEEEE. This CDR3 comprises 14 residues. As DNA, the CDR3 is TGTGCCAGCAGCCCCCCTAATAGCGTGGAGACCCAGTACTTC. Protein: CASSPPNSVETQYF. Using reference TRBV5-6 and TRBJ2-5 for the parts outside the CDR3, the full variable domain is DAGVTQSPTHLIKTRGQQVTLRCSPKSGHDTVSWYQQALGQGPQFIFQYYEEEERQRGNFPDRFSGHQFPNYSSELNVNALLLGDSALYLCASSPPNSVETQYFGPGTRLLVL.

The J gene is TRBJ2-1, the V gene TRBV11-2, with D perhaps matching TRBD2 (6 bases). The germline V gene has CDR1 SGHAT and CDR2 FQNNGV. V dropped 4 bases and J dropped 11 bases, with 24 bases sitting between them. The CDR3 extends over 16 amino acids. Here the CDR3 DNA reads TGTGCCAGCAGCTCCATTCTCCGGGGCGGGACCTCGAAGCAGTTCTTC. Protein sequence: CASSSILRGGTSKQFF.